This passage covers 30 T cell receptor beta chains from one sample sequenced in a study of blood T cell repertoires in COVID-19. The assay was immunoSEQ multiplex PCR, and TCRdb's table has in-frame clones only and misses some. Among 200,000 to 250,000 clones, approximately 84% were seen once, and the ten largest hold less than 2%. The sequenced material came from PBMCs or T cells enriched from blood (not recorded which). The origin of the receptors is a man in his fifties or sixties who had recovered from COVID-19.

Turning to this clone: One end of the junction does not line up with germline, which may come from a read error. This chain links TRBV12-5 with TRBJ1-4; no clear D. Germline V lookup: CDR1 LGHNT, CDR2 FRNRAP. This CDR3 has 12 amino acids. In DNA, the CDR3 is TGTGCTAGTGGGTTGGGTCGTCAAAAACTGTTTTTT. This translates into CASGLGRQKLFF.

The rearrangement joins TRBV24-1 to TRBJ2-1; 8 bases are a match to TRBD1. The trim removed 4 bases at V and 10 bases at J, leaving 8 bases unmatched. There are 14 residues in the CDR3. Germline loops: CDR1 KGHDR, CDR2 SFDVKD. CDR3 protein: CATSDPGQVNEQFF. The CDR3 coding sequence is TGTGCCACCAGTGACCCGGGACAGGTCAACGAGCAGTTCTTC.

The chain employs TRBV19 and TRBJ2-1; 13 bases line up with TRBD2. Germline CDR1 and CDR2: LNHDA and SQIVND (reference sequence). V was pared by 4 bases and J by 6 bases, with 6 bases of the junction left unmatched. This CDR3 has 16 residues. This CDR3 is CASSKLAGGVFNEQFF. CDR3 bases: TGTGCCAGTAGTAAACTAGCGGGGGGGGTATTCAATGAGCAGTTCTTC.

Points on this clone: One end of the junction varies from germline; a read error may be responsible. The rearrangement links TRBV7-7 to TRBJ2-1, with 8 positions matching TRBD1. CDR1 is SSHAT and CDR2 is FNYEAQ in the germline V gene (reference sequence). The CDR3 totals 16 residues. For the CDR3, the DNA is TGTGCTAGCAGCGTCGGACAGGGTTTCTGGTCCAATGAGCAGTTCTTC. Its translation is CASSVGQGFWSNEQFF.

The CDR3 loop is CASSDLLQGNNEKLFF. In DNA form, the CDR3 reads TGTGCCAGCAGTGATTTACTCCAGGGGAATAATGAAAAACTGTTTTTT. V usage is TRBV25-1 and J usage is TRBJ1-4; possibly TRBD1 for D (6 bases). CDR3 length: 16 amino acids. The germline V gene has CDR1 MGHDK and CDR2 SYGVNS. V was trimmed by 3 bases and J by 4 bases, leaving 15 bases between them.

The chain links TRBV5-6 to TRBJ2-5, with TRBD2 matching over 16 bases. Trimming took 2 bases from V and 5 from J; bases not matched to a gene: 3. The CDR3 loop spans 16 amino acids. Germline CDR1 is SGHDT and CDR2 is YYEEEE. In nucleotides, the CDR3 is TGTGCCAGCAGCTTCGGGACTAGCGGGGGGGTCGAGACCCAGTACTTC. It yields the protein CASSFGTSGGVETQYF.

The V call is TRBV6-2 or TRBV6-3, the J call TRBJ1-1; D is possibly TRBD1 (5 bases). The V end lost 0 bases, the J end lost 4 bases, and 15 bases lay between the germline ends. This CDR3 has 16 amino acids. Germline values: CDR1 MNHEY, CDR2 SVGEGT. For the CDR3, the DNA is TGTGCCAGCAGTTACTCGTCTGGCCGGGGGGGCACTGAAGCTTTCTTT. This gives the protein CASSYSSGRGGTEAFF.

The chain links TRBV25-1 to TRBJ2-2; D gene uncertain. CDR1 and CDR2 (germline): MGHDK, SYGVNS. CDR3 size: 12 residues. V gave up 1 base and J gave up 5 bases, with 2 bases separating them. The CDR3 sequence is CASSELTGELFF. For the CDR3, the DNA is TGTGCCAGCAGTGAATTAACCGGGGAGCTGTTTTTT.

J is TRBJ1-2 and V is TRBV18; D gene unclear. Trimming took 2 bases from V and 5 from J, leaving 12 bases between them. Germline lookup yields CDR1 KGHSH and CDR2 LQKENI. The CDR3 loop spans 14 amino acids. The CDR3 loop is CASSPAQRGYGYTF. In DNA form, the CDR3 reads TGTGCCAGCTCACCAGCCCAGAGAGGGTATGGCTACACCTTC.

Note on this clone: The same CDR3 is also encoded by other DNA sequences in this sample. The chain is built from TRBV5-1 and TRBJ1-2, with a tentative D call TRBD1 (6 bases). CDR1 and CDR2 (germline): SGHRS, YFSETQ. The CDR3 is made up of 14 amino acids. The germline V and J ends were trimmed by 2 bases and 4 bases, with 12 bases remaining between them. The CDR3 DNA is TGCGCCAGCAGCTTAGCAGGGGTCGGCTATGGCTACACCTTC. Encoded protein: CASSLAGVGYGYTF.

The V call is TRBV6-5, the J call TRBJ1-3; no reliable D call. V lost 0 bases and J lost 0, with 9 bases in between. The CDR3 covers 16 residues. Germline V gene lookup returns CDR1 MNHEY and CDR2 SVGAGI. The CDR3 nucleotides are TGTGCCAGCAGTTACTCGATCAGTAACTCTGGAAACACCATATATTTT. This encodes CASSYSISNSGNTIYF.

The V gene is TRBV2, the J gene TRBJ1-5; D might be TRBD1 (6 bases). The CDR3 sequence is 15 residues long. CDR1 is SNHLY, CDR2 FYNNEI, per germline. Trimming pared 3 bases from V and 2 bases from J, leaving 11 bases between. DNA of the CDR3: TGTGCCAGCAGTGAGATGAACAGGGGCAATCAGCCCCAGCATTTT. Translated: CASSEMNRGNQPQHF.

CDR3 DNA: TGTGCCAGCAGTTGGGGACTAGCGGGGTACAATGAGCAGTTCTTC. Protein product: CASSWGLAGYNEQFF. The rearrangement links TRBV6-6 to TRBJ2-1; the match to TRBD2 covers 13 bases. V lost 4 bases, J lost 4 bases, and 1 base stayed unmatched. The CDR3 is 15 amino acids. Germline-derived CDR1 and CDR2 are MNHNY and SVGAGI (reference sequence).

The V gene is TRBV12-3 or TRBV12-4, the J gene TRBJ2-7; tentatively, D is TRBD1 (5 bases). The CDR3 is made up of 12 amino acids. V was clipped by 5 bases and J by 7 bases, with 12 bases between them. For the CDR3, the DNA is TGTGCCAGCAGTGTGACAGTGAATGAGCAGTACTTC. This translates into CASSVTVNEQYF.

The rearrangement links TRBV2 to TRBJ2-7; 8 bases match TRBD1. This CDR3 region has 14 residues. Germline assignment: CDR1 SNHLY and CDR2 FYNNEI. With 1 base clipped from V and 2 bases from J, the junction kept 1 base outside the gene matches. This CDR3 reads CASSEGGQAYEQYF. In DNA, the CDR3 is TGTGCCAGCAGTGAAGGGGGACAGGCCTACGAGCAGTACTTC.

V usage is TRBV6-5 and J usage is TRBJ2-7; tentatively, D is TRBD2 (5 bases). V was shortened by 10 bases and J by 11 bases, with 27 bases between the two germline ends. CDR1 is MNHEY and CDR2 is SVGAGI in the germline V gene. CDR3 length equals 14 residues. The CDR3 loop is CATSAASGYAWEYF. Here the CDR3 DNA reads TGTGCCACCTCCGCGGCAAGCGGCTATGCGTGGGAGTACTTC.

The rearrangement uses TRBV6-5 and TRBJ2-7; D might be TRBD2 (5 bases). V lost 6 bases to trimming and J lost 2 bases, with 17 bases between them. The CDR3 totals 15 residues. CDR1 and CDR2 from the germline V gene are MNHEY and SVGAGI. CDR3 sequence: CASRKGIGSTYEQYF. CDR3 in DNA: TGTGCCAGCAGGAAAGGTATAGGGAGTACCTACGAGCAGTACTTC.

V gene TRBV6-5 combines with J gene TRBJ2-7; D possibly corresponds to TRBD2 (5 bases). CDR1 is MNHEY, CDR2 SVGAGI, per germline. Trimming cost V 0 bases and J 5 bases, with 17 bases left between them. The CDR3 is made up of 16 amino acids. The CDR3 here is CASSYSRVFKGNEQYF. The CDR3 nucleotides are TGTGCCAGCAGTTACTCGAGGGTCTTTAAAGGGAACGAGCAGTACTTC.

The J gene is TRBJ1-1, the V gene TRBV10-3, with D possibly TRBD1 on 5 matching bases. This CDR3 comprises 13 residues. The V end was cut by 11 bases, the J end by 3 bases, with 16 bases between. CDR1 is ENHRY and CDR2 is SYGVKD in the germline V gene. The CDR3: CAVGKGQDTEAFF. The CDR3 DNA is TGTGCCGTAGGTAAGGGGCAGGACACTGAAGCTTTCTTT.

Note on this clone: The junction departs from the called germline gene at one end, perhaps through a read error. CDR3 DNA: TGTGCCAGCAAGACCTCCGGGACACAGAACCTCTTC. Translating gives CASKTSGTQNLF. V usage is TRBV11-2 and J usage is TRBJ2-1; the D gene is possibly TRBD1 (6 bases). In germline, CDR1 is SGHAT, CDR2 FQNNGV. This CDR3 contains 12 residues.

The rearrangement uses TRBV6-5 and TRBJ1-6, with no clear D. The V end lost 7 bases, the J end lost 2 bases, and 9 bases lay between the germline ends. The CDR3 has 14 amino acids. CDR1 and CDR2 from the germline V gene are MNHEY and SVGAGI. In DNA, the CDR3 is TGTGCCAGCAACCCGGTCCCCTATAATTCACCCCTCCACTTT. This sequence encodes CASNPVPYNSPLHF.

The CDR3 bases are TGCGCCAGCAGCCAAGATCAGGGGACAGGGGACGGCTACACCTTC. It is translated as CASSQDQGTGDGYTF. The gene calls are TRBV4-3 and TRBJ1-2, with 10 bases aligning to TRBD1. Losses at the gene ends were 0 bases for V and 8 bases for J; bases not matched to a gene: 6. Germline V CDR1 and CDR2: LGHNA, YSLEER. The CDR3 spans 15 residues.

This sequence joins TRBV5-1 and TRBJ2-2; TRBD2 is a possible D gene (5 bases). The germline V gene encodes CDR1 SGHRS and CDR2 YFSETQ. Trimming cost V 5 bases and J 7 bases, with 21 bases left between them. There are 16 residues in the CDR3. DNA for the CDR3: TGCGCCAGCAGTCTCCCGCCGGGCAGCGGATTCGGGGAGCTGTTTTTT. This encodes CASSLPPGSGFGELFF.

The sample holds one count of this clone. V usage is TRBV7-2 and J usage is TRBJ2-1; D possibly corresponds to TRBD2 (5 bases). V was cut by 0 bases and J by 4 bases, with 10 bases left in between. This CDR3 contains 15 residues. CDR1 is SGHTA, CDR2 FQGNSA, per germline. CDR3 amino acids: CASSLAAGEYNEQFF. In DNA, the CDR3 is TGTGCCAGCAGCTTAGCCGCGGGCGAGTACAATGAGCAGTTCTTC. Combining the CDR3 with reference TRBV7-2 and TRBJ2-1 gives the whole variable domain GAGVSQSPSNKVTEKGKDVELRCDPISGHTALYWYRQSLGQGLEFLIYFQGNSAPDKSGLPSDRFSAERTGGSVSTLTIQRTQQEDSAVYLCASSLAAGEYNEQFFGPGTRLTVL.

CDR3 nucleotide sequence: TGTGCCAGCGCGGCGCTCAGCTACACCTTC. Its translation: CASAALSYTF. The chain uses TRBV6-6 and TRBJ1-2; no firm D call. Trimming shortened V by 8 bases and J by 9 bases, and 10 bases separated the two germline ends. The CDR3 sequence is 10 residues long. The germline CDR1 and CDR2 sequences are MNHNY and SVGAGI (reference sequence).

The V call is TRBV30, the J call TRBJ2-7; no clear D gene. Germline CDR1 is GTSNPN and CDR2 is SVGIG (reference sequence). CDR3 length: 13 residues. With 3 bases removed from V and 0 bases from J, the gap between germline ends came to 9 bases. CDR3 bases: TGTGCCTGGAGGTACACCATCTCCTACGAGCAGTACTTC. Encoded protein: CAWRYTISYEQYF.

This clone was counted between two and nine times. This CDR3 reads CASSLGGGYASYEQYF. For the CDR3, the DNA is TGTGCCAGCAGTCTCGGGGGTGGGTACGCCTCCTACGAGCAGTACTTC. The rearrangement uses TRBV2 and TRBJ2-7; a weak D match, TRBD2 (6 bases). Germline loops: CDR1 SNHLY, CDR2 FYNNEI. The CDR3 contains 16 residues. Trimming removed 5 bases from V and 0 bases from J, with 17 bases in between.

In this sample, this clone turned up a few times. The chain uses TRBV23-1 and TRBJ1-2, with D maybe TRBD1 (5 bases). TRBV23-1 qualifies as an ORF whose function is uncertain. This CDR3 is 10 amino acids long. CDR3: CAKAGDGYTF. The CDR3, as DNA: TGCGCAAAAGCGGGGGACGGCTACACCTTC.

The rearrangement links TRBV9 to TRBJ2-3, with 12 bases lining up with TRBD2. Germline loops: CDR1 SGDLS, CDR2 YYNGEE. The CDR3 covers 18 residues. J lost 6 bases, V lost 5 bases, and 16 bases had no gene match. The CDR3 nucleotides are TGTGCCAGCAGTCCCTATACTAGCGGGGGGCCCCTGAGGGATACGCAGTATTTT. Translating gives CASSPYTSGGPLRDTQYF.

This chain links TRBV5-1 with TRBJ2-2; 7 bases fit TRBD2. The V gene's germline CDR1 is SGHRS and CDR2 YFSETQ. Trimming took 3 bases from V and 1 from J; bases not matched to a gene: 15. This CDR3 comprises 19 residues. The CDR3 sequence is CASSSRVRFERGNTGELFF. CDR3 coding DNA: TGCGCCAGCAGCTCACGGGTCCGTTTTGAGCGGGGGAACACCGGGGAGCTGTTTTTT.